The 17 T cell receptor beta chains presented below share a single source sample, sequenced in a study of Graves' ophthalmopathy and Graves' hyperthyroidism. Amplification of the TCR beta CDR3 regions used RNA transcripts (as template). The first-round RT-PCR employed HTBI primers together with the Qiagen OneStep RT-PCR kit. A multiplex PCR was then performed as the second round. Each CDR3 protein gets one entry after TCRdb re-called the multiplex PCR reads with MiXCR. Among more than 300,000 distinct CDR3 sequences listed, 17% were seen once. Sequenced sample: peripheral blood. These receptors originate from an adult woman with stable Graves' hyperthyroidism.

This clonotype was counted only a few times. The J gene is TRBJ2-1, the V gene TRBV11-2; 7 bases fit TRBD1. From germline, CDR1 is SGHAT and CDR2 FQNNGV. The junction had 10 bases not matched to a gene; V was cut back by 3 bases and J by 5 bases. This CDR3 region has 16 residues. As DNA, the CDR3 is TGTGCCAGCAGCTTCTTCCCGGGGACAGAGAACAATGAGCAGTTCTTC. This sequence encodes CASSFFPGTENNEQFF.

This chain joins TRBV28 and TRBJ2-5; D gene uncertain. Germline V gives CDR1 MDHEN, CDR2 SYDVKM. There are 12 residues in the CDR3. Trimming removed 6 bases from V and 7 bases from J, with 12 bases in between. As DNA, the CDR3 is TGTGCCAGCAGCCCAAGCGTAAGGACCCAGTACTTC. It specifies CASSPSVRTQYF.

The sample holds many counts of this clonotype. V gene TRBV7-3 combines with J gene TRBJ2-6; no clear D. V was trimmed by 5 bases and J by 4 bases, leaving 18 bases between them. CDR3 length: 17 amino acids. Germline CDR1 SGHTA, CDR2 FQGTGA. DNA for the CDR3: TGTGCCAGCAGCCCCCTGGCTAGTTCGCTAGGGGCCAACGTCCTGACTTTC. As protein: CASSPLASSLGANVLTF.

This clonotype occurred many times. The rearrangement joins TRBV12-3 or TRBV12-4 to TRBJ1-3, with D maybe TRBD1 (5 bases). With 5 bases removed from V and 3 bases from J, the gap between germline ends came to 17 bases. The CDR3 length is 16 residues. CDR3 sequence: CASSPLRRRVGNTIYF. The DNA of the CDR3 is TGTGCCAGCAGTCCCCTCCGTCGCAGGGTTGGAAACACCATATATTTT.

The table lists this clonotype with many counts. The chain links TRBV11-1 to TRBJ1-1; D perhaps matches TRBD1 (6 bases). Germline V gives CDR1 SGHAT, CDR2 FQDESV (reference sequence). This CDR3 region has 18 residues. Trimming took off 5 bases at V and 4 bases at J, with 26 bases between the two ends. CDR3 sequence (DNA): TGTGCCAGCAGCCGAGCAGGGGTTGGTTCTATAAGGAGCACTGAAGCTTTCTTT. It translates to CASSRAGVGSIRSTEAFF.

Ten or more counts support this clonotype. The CDR3 region is CSAREAKTGPPSYEQYF. The CDR3 DNA is TGCAGTGCTAGAGAGGCTAAGACAGGCCCTCCTTCCTACGAGCAGTACTTC. The chain has TRBV20-1 and TRBJ2-7; D perhaps matches TRBD1 (6 bases). V lost 0 bases to trimming and J lost 1 base, with 19 bases between them. The CDR3 is made up of 17 amino acids. The V gene's germline CDR1 is DFQATT and CDR2 SNEGSKA (reference sequence).

This chain uses TRBV7-2 with TRBJ1-5, with D hard to call. V lost 5 bases, J lost 4 bases, and 9 bases lay in between. Germline lookup yields CDR1 SGHTA and CDR2 FQGNSA. This CDR3 comprises 13 residues. CDR3 residues: CASSQELNQPQHF. The CDR3, as DNA: TGTGCCAGCAGCCAGGAACTTAATCAGCCCCAGCATTTT. Drawing the rest from reference TRBV7-2 and TRBJ1-5, the complete variable domain is GAGVSQSPSNKVTEKGKDVELRCDPISGHTALYWYRQSLGQGLEFLIYFQGNSAPDKSGLPSDRFSAERTGGSVSTLTIQRTQQEDSAVYLCASSQELNQPQHFGDGTRLSIL.

This chain uses TRBV6-1 with TRBJ2-7; D is unresolved. The CDR3 sequence is 16 residues long. The V end lost 3 bases, the J end lost 2 bases, and 17 bases lay between the germline ends. CDR1 is MNHNS, CDR2 SASEGT, per germline. The CDR3 DNA reads TGTGCCAGCAGTGAGCTAGGACCCCATGCAACCTACGAGCAGTACGTC. Residues: CASSELGPHATYEQYV.

This clonotype was recorded at least ten times. The chain carries TRBV20-1 and TRBJ2-7; no firm D call. Trimming took off 1 base at V and 1 base at J, with 8 bases between the two ends. This CDR3 has 13 amino acids. CDR1 and CDR2 (germline): DFQATT, SNEGSKA (reference sequence). The CDR3 DNA follows: TGCAGTGCTAGAGGACTGTCGTCCTACGAGCAGTACTTC. Amino acids: CSARGLSSYEQYF.

The sample holds many counts of this clonotype. CDR3 bases: TGTGCCAGCAGTTTGGACATTGGCTATGGCTACACCTTC. It specifies CASSLDIGYGYTF. The J gene is TRBJ1-2, the V gene TRBV6-5; D might be TRBD1 (5 bases). The length of the CDR3 is 13 residues. V was clipped by 4 bases and J by 4 bases, with 10 bases between them. Germline V gene lookup returns CDR1 MNHEY and CDR2 SVGAGI.

The chain employs TRBV7-9 and TRBJ2-6, with unresolved D. The CDR3 spans 13 residues. In germline, CDR1 is SEHNR, CDR2 FQNEAQ (reference sequence). This CDR3 reads CGQESSGANVLTF. In DNA, the CDR3 is TGTGGGCAGGAGAGCTCTGGGGCCAACGTCCTGACTTTC.

The rearrangement links TRBV18 to TRBJ2-7; tentatively, D is TRBD2 (5 bases). With 0 bases removed from V and 3 bases from J, the gap between germline ends came to 12 bases. The CDR3 runs 15 residues. Germline V gene sequence: CDR1 KGHSH, CDR2 LQKENI. CDR3 coding DNA: TGTGCCAGCTCACCACCCGCCTCGGGAAACTACGAGCAGTACTTC. Its protein product is CASSPPASGNYEQYF.

This clonotype showed up many times. The chain recombines TRBV5-1 with TRBJ2-6; tentative D call: TRBD1 (5 bases). This CDR3 spans 17 amino acids. Germline lookup yields CDR1 SGHRS and CDR2 YFSETQ. Trimming left V 1 base short and J 1 base short, with 12 bases between. The CDR3 region is CASSLTGVFSGANVLTF. Here the CDR3 DNA reads TGCGCCAGCAGCTTGACAGGCGTCTTTTCTGGGGCCAACGTCCTGACTTTC. Full variable domain (rest looked up from reference TRBV5-1 and TRBJ2-6): KAGVTQTPRYLIKTRGQQVTLSCSPISGHRSVSWYQQTPGQGLQFLFEYFSETQRNKGNFPGRFSGRQFSNSRSEMNVSTLELGDSALYLCASSLTGVFSGANVLTFGAGSRLTVL.

This clonotype was recorded many times. The chain links TRBV18 to TRBJ2-5; 10 nucleotides align to TRBD2. V was clipped by 1 base and J by 2 bases; unmatched bases: 1. Per the germline V gene, CDR1 is KGHSH and CDR2 is LQKENI. This CDR3 comprises 15 residues. In DNA, the CDR3 is TGTGCCAGCTCACCACAACTAGCGGGGCAAGAGACCCAGTACTTC. It translates to CASSPQLAGQETQYF.

This clonotype was seen repeatedly, ten times or more. V and J are TRBV7-9 and TRBJ2-7; 9 positions agree with TRBD1. CDR3 length: 14 residues. The germline V gene encodes CDR1 SEHNR and CDR2 FQNEAQ (reference sequence). The V segment lost 7 bases and the J segment 1 base; nucleotides outside the gene matches: 5. The CDR3 here is CASTFGTGSYEQYF. The CDR3 nucleotides are TGTGCCAGCACCTTCGGGACAGGGTCCTACGAGCAGTACTTC.

The chain is built from TRBV12-3 or TRBV12-4 and TRBJ2-2; TRBD2 matches 13 bases. V lost 3 bases to trimming and J lost 6 bases; unmatched junction nucleotides: 4. The length of the CDR3 is 16 residues. The CDR3 region has the DNA TGTGCCAGCAGTTTGAGGGGACTAGCGGGACCCGGGGAGCTGTTTTTT. It yields the protein CASSLRGLAGPGELFF.

This clonotype was counted at least ten times. The chain is built from TRBV27 and TRBJ1-1, with 7 bases that match TRBD1. V shed 3 bases and J 4 bases; nucleotides not matched to a gene: 2. CDR3 length: 13 residues. The germline CDR1 and CDR2 sequences are MNHEY and SMNVEV (reference sequence). CDR3 nucleotide sequence: TGTGCCAGCAGTTTCACAGGGGTCACTGAAGCTTTCTTT. This sequence encodes CASSFTGVTEAFF.